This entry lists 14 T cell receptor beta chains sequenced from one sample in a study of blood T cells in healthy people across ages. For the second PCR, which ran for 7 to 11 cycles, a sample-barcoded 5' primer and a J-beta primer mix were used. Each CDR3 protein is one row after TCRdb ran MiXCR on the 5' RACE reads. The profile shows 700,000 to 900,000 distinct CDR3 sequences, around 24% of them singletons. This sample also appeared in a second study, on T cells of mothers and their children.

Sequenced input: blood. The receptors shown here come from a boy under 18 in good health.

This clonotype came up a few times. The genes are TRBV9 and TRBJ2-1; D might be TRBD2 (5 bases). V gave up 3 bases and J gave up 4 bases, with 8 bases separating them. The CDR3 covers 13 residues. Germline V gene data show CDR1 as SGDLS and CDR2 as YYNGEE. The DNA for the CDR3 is TGTGCCAGCAGCGCGGGGAATTACAATGAGCAGTTCTTC. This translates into CASSAGNYNEQFF.

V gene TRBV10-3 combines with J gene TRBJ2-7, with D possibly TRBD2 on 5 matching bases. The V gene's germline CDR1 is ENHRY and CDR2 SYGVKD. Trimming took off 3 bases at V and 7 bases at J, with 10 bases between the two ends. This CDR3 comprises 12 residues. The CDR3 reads CAISDLGGEQYF. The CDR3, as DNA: TGTGCCATCAGTGATTTGGGCGGGGAGCAGTACTTC.

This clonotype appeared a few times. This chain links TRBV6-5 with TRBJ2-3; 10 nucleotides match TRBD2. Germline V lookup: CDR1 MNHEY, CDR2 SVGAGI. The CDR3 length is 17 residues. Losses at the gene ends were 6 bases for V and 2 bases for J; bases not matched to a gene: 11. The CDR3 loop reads CASSVLAGLRDTDTQYF. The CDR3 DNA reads TGTGCCAGCAGCGTACTAGCGGGGCTGCGGGACACAGATACGCAGTATTTT.

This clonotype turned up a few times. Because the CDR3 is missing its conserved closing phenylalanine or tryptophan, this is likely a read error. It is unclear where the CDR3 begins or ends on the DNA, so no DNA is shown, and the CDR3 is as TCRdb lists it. CDR3 protein: CATSRNGEGVNERFL. This chain uses TRBV15 with TRBJ2-5; the table's D gene call, TRBD2, was not cross checked with the DNA. Looked up from germline, CDR1 is LNHNV and CDR2 is YYDKDF (reference sequence). The CDR3 length is 15 residues, termini included.

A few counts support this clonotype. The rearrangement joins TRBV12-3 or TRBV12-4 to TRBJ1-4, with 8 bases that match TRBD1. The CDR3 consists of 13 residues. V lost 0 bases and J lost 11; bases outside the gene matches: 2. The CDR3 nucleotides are TGTGCCAGCAGTTTAGCCAACAGGGGGAAACTGTTTTTT. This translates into CASSLANRGKLFF.

The CDR3: CSARPGTGHYEQYF. For the CDR3, the DNA is TGCAGTGCTAGACCGGGGACAGGTCACTACGAGCAGTACTTC. J is TRBJ2-7 and V is TRBV20-1; 8 positions match TRBD1. The CDR3 is made up of 14 amino acids. Germline loops: CDR1 DFQATT, CDR2 SNEGSKA (reference sequence). Trimming removed 2 bases from V and 3 bases from J; junction bases left unmatched: 6.

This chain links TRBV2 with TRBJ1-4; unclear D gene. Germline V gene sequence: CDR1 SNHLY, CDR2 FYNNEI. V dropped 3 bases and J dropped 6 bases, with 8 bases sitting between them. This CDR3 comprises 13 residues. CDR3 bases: TGTGCCAGCAGTGAGATCTCTGATGAAAAACTGTTTTTT. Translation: CASSEISDEKLFF.

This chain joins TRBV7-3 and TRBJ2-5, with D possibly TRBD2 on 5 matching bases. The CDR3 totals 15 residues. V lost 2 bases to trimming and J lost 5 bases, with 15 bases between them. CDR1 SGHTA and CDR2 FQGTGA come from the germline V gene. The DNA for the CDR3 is TGTGCCAGCAGCTTATCCGCGGGCTTGTGGGAGACCCAGTACTTC. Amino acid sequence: CASSLSAGLWETQYF.

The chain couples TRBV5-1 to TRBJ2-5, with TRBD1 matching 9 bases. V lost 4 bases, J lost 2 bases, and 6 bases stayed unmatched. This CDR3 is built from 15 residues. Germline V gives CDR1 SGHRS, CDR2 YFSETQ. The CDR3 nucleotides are TGCGCCAGCAGCCCGGGGACAGGGCAACAAGAGACCCAGTACTTC. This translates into CASSPGTGQQETQYF.

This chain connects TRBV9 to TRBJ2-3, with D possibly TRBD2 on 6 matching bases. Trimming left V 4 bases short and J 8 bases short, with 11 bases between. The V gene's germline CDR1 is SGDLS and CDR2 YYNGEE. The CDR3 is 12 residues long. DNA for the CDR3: TGTGCCAGCAGCCCCGAGGGAGGTACGCAGTATTTT. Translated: CASSPEGGTQYF.

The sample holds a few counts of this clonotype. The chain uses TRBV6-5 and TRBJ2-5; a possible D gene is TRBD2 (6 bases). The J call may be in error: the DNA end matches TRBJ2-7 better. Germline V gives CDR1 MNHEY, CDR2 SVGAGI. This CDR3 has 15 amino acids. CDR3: CASSPVGGATYEQYF. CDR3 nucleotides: TGTGCCAGTAGCCCCGTAGGCGGGGCAACCTACGAGCAGTACTTC.

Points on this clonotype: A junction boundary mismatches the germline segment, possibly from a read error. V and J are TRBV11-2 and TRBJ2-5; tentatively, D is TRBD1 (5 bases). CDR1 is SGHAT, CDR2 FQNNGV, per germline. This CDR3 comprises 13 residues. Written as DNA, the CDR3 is TGTGCCAGCAGCTTAGTCAGGGTCTACGAGCAGCGCTTC. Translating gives CASSLVRVYEQRF.

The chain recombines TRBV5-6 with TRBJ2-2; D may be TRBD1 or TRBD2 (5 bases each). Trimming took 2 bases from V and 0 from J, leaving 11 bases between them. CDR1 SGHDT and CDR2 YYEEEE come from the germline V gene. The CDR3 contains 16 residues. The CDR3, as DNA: TGTGCCAGCAGCTTACTGGGACCGACGAACACCGGGGAGCTGTTTTTT. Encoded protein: CASSLLGPTNTGELFF.

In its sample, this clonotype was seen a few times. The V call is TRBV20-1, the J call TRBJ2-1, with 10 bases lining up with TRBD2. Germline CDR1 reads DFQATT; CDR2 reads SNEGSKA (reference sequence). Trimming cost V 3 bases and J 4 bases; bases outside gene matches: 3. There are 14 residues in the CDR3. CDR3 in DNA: TGCAGTGCTAGTCCTAGCGGGAGTTACAATGAGCAGTTCTTC. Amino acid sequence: CSASPSGSYNEQFF.